Listed below are T cell receptor beta chains from one sample, sequenced in a study of beta chain features in type 1 diabetes. The data were produced by immunoSEQ multiplex PCR, yet TCRdb's version contains in-frame clones alone and is incomplete. The table records roughly 220,000 clones, approximately 16% of them present only once. Sequenced material: naive CD4+ T cells from blood. The receptor set was obtained from a man aged 30 to 45 with type 1 diabetes. The CDR3 runs from the conserved cysteine through the conserved F or W. Fields, in order: clone size, D gene, V gene, J gene, CDR3 protein, CDR3 DNA. D genes are given only for firm matches. Clone size, where shown, is once, few, many, or a class for clones that have expanded.

few	.	TRBV7-2	TRBJ2-3	CASSDWTGTDTQYF	TGTGCCAGCAGCGACTGGACAGGCACAGATACGCAGTATTTT
few	.	TRBV29-1	TRBJ2-3	CSSCRGDTQYF	TGCAGCTCGTGCAGGGGAGATACGCAGTATTTT
few	.	TRBV9	TRBJ2-1	CASSVAGDYYNEQFF	TGTGCCAGCAGCGTAGCGGGAGATTACTACAATGAGCAGTTCTTC
.	.	TRBV28	TRBJ2-4	CASTSGGQRNIQYF	TGTGCCAGCACCTCCGGTGGACAACGTAACATTCAGTACTTC
.	.	TRBV7-2	TRBJ1-1	CASSLMDTEAFF	TGTGCCAGCAGCTTAATGGATACTGAAGCTTTCTTT
.	.	TRBV13	TRBJ2-3	CASSWMTESTDTQYF	TGTGCCAGCAGCTGGATGACGGAGAGCACAGATACGCAGTATTTT
few	.	TRBV20-1	TRBJ2-5	CSAMVQGTQYF	TGCAGTGCGATGGTTCAGGGAACCCAGTACTTC
few	.	TRBV9	TRBJ2-1	CASSADSSYNEQFF	TGTGCCAGCAGCGCGGACTCGTCCTACAATGAGCAGTTCTTC
few	.	TRBV29-1	TRBJ2-2	CSVAWTANTGELFF	TGCAGCGTTGCGTGGACAGCAAACACCGGGGAGCTGTTTTTT
few	TRBD1	TRBV9	TRBJ2-1	CASSLQGTGANEQFF	TGTGCCAGCAGCCTCCAAGGGACAGGTGCCAATGAGCAGTTCTTC
few	TRBD2	TRBV25-1	TRBJ2-1	CASSDVGLARDEQFF	TGTGCCAGCAGTGATGTGGGACTAGCGCGGGATGAGCAGTTCTTC
few	.	TRBV15	TRBJ2-7	CATSRDASEQYF	TGTGCCACCAGCAGAGATGCGAGCGAGCAGTACTTC
.	.	TRBV14	TRBJ2-5	CASSGGALETQYF	TGTGCCAGCAGCGGCGGGGCACTTGAGACCCAGTACTTC
.	.	TRBV6-5	TRBJ1-1	CASSYVENTEAFF	TGTGCCAGCAGTTACGTGGAGAACACTGAAGCTTTCTTT
few	.	TRBV9	TRBJ2-5	CASSDSTQETQYF	TGTGCCAGCAGCGACAGCACCCAAGAGACCCAGTACTTC
few	.	TRBV1	TRBJ2-6	CTSSQYRQVSGANVLTF	TGCACCAGCAGCCAATATCGACAGGTCTCTGGGGCCAACGTCCTGACTTTC
.	TRBD2	TRBV6-6	TRBJ2-3	CASSPREEIDTQYF	TGTGCCAGCAGCCCCCGGGAGGAGATAGATACGCAGTATTTT
few	.	TRBV10-3	TRBJ2-7	CAISDRENGHEQYF	TGTGCCATCAGTGACCGGGAGAACGGCCACGAGCAGTACTTC